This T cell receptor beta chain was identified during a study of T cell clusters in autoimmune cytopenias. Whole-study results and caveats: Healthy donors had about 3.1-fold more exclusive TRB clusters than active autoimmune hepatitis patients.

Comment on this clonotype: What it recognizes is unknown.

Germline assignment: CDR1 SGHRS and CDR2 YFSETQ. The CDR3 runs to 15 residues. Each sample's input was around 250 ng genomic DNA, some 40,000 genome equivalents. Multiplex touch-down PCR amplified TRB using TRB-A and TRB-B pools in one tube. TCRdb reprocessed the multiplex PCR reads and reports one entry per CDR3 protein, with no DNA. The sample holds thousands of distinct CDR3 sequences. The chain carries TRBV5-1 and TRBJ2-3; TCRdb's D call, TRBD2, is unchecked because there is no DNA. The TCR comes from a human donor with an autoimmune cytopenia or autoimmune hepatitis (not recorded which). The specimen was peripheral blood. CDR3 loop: CASSYLAGETDTQYF. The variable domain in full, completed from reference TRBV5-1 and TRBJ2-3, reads KAGVTQTPRYLIKTRGQQVTLSCSPISGHRSVSWYQQTPGQGLQFLFEYFSETQRNKGNFPGRFSGRQFSNSRSEMNVSTLELGDSALYLCASSYLAGETDTQYFGPGTRLTVL.